The rows below give T cell receptor beta chains drawn from one sample of a study of blood T cell repertoires in COVID-19. Profiling relied on immunoSEQ multiplex PCR, and the TCRdb table lists in-frame clones only, not all of them. The data contain roughly 250,000 clones, approximately 80% of them singletons. The sequenced material came from peripheral blood. The receptors here all came from a woman in her fifties or sixties with acute or convalescent COVID-19. The CDR3 runs from the conserved cysteine through the conserved F or W. The D gene is left open where the match is weak. Not all rows give a size; the values are once, few, many and, for expanded clones, a class.

cdr3_aa cdr3_nt d_call j_call v_call clone_size
CASSSREDSYEQYF TGTGCCAGCTCATCCAGGGAGGACTCCTACGAGCAGTACTTC - TRBJ2-7 TRBV18 once
CASSLVANTGELFF TGTGCCAGCAGCTTGGTAGCAAACACCGGGGAGCTGTTTTTT - TRBJ2-2 TRBV5-4 -
CASSISGATGELFF TGCGCCAGCAGCATTAGCGGTGCGACCGGGGAGCTGTTTTTT - TRBJ2-2 TRBV5-1 -
CASSQILGTGGTEAFF TGTGCCAGCAGCCAAATCCTTGGGACAGGGGGCACTGAAGCTTTCTTT TRBD1 TRBJ1-1 TRBV14 few
CASSYRGGSQPQHF TGTGCCAGCAGTTACAGGGGAGGTAGTCAGCCCCAGCATTTT - TRBJ1-5 TRBV6-2/TRBV6-3 -
CASSGQMNTEAFF TGTGCCAGCAGCGGACAGATGAACACTGAAGCTTTCTTT - TRBJ1-1 TRBV11-2 -
CASSLKGDSYNEQFF TGCGCCAGCAGTCTGAAGGGGGACTCCTACAATGAGCAGTTCTTC - TRBJ2-1 TRBV23-1 -
CASSDPGTSGKNEQFF TGTGCCAGCAGCGATCCGGGGACTAGCGGGAAGAATGAGCAGTTCTTC TRBD2 TRBJ2-1 TRBV9 once
CASSLPQQGPFEQYF TGTGCCAGCAGCCTACCCCAACAGGGTCCCTTCGAGCAGTACTTC - TRBJ2-7 TRBV5-4 -
CASSTQPPGTEAFF TGTGCCAGCTCAACTCAACCGCCGGGAACTGAAGCTTTCTTT - TRBJ1-1 TRBV7-9 -
CASSFGGVGRTEAFF TGTGCCAGCAGTTTCGGGGGGGTCGGGCGCACTGAAGCTTTCTTT - TRBJ1-1 TRBV28 -
CASNSGGGSYNEQFF TGTGCCAGCAATAGCGGGGGAGGTTCCTACAATGAGCAGTTCTTC TRBD2 TRBJ2-1 TRBV5-6 once
CASSSDRARYGYTF TGTGCCAGCAGTTCCGACAGGGCGCGCTATGGCTACACCTTC TRBD1 TRBJ1-2 TRBV6-5 -
CASSLGGTRRSETQYF TGCGCCAGCAGCTTGGGAGGGACACGGAGGTCAGAGACCCAGTACTTC - TRBJ2-5 TRBV5-1 -
CASSDGTGRTQYF TGTGCCAGCAGCGATGGGACAGGGCGGACCCAGTACTTC TRBD1 TRBJ2-5 TRBV7-9 -
CASSPRGTGGEDTQYF TGTGCCAGCAGCCCCCGCGGGACAGGGGGCGAAGATACGCAGTATTTT TRBD1 TRBJ2-3 TRBV4-2 -
CASSLDASGGSFYNEQFF TGCGCCAGCAGCTTGGATGCTTCTGGCGGGAGTTTTTACAATGAGCAGTTCTTC TRBD2 TRBJ2-1 TRBV5-1 -
CASSLDSNYGYTF TGTGCCAGCTCACTCGACAGTAACTATGGCTACACCTTC - TRBJ1-2 TRBV18 -
CATSRDRGSGNTIYF TGTGCCACCAGCAGAGATCGGGGTTCTGGAAACACCATATATTTT - TRBJ1-3 TRBV15 -
CASMSDSYNSPLHF TGTGCCAGTATGAGTGACAGCTACAATTCACCCCTCCACTTT - TRBJ1-6 TRBV19 -
CASSSESGTWEKLFF TGTGCCAGCAGCTCTGAGTCAGGGACTTGGGAAAAACTGTTTTTT - TRBJ1-4 TRBV11-2 -
CASSITTFGLAGVHEQFF TGTGCCAGCAGTATTACGACTTTCGGTCTAGCGGGAGTGCATGAGCAGTTCTTC TRBD2 TRBJ2-1 TRBV27 -
CASSNVQGGYGYTF TGTGCCAGCAGCAATGTACAGGGCGGCTATGGCTACACCTTC - TRBJ1-2 TRBV5-4 -
CASSPRAGDKEKLFF TGCGCCAGCAGCCCCCGGGCGGGGGATAAGGAAAAACTGTTTTTT - TRBJ1-4 TRBV5-1 -
CAISAMNTEAFF TGTGCCATCAGCGCTATGAACACTGAAGCTTTCTTT - TRBJ1-1 TRBV10-3 -
CASSLQGSNEQFF TGCGCCAGCAGCCTACAAGGGAGCAATGAGCAGTTCTTC - TRBJ2-1 TRBV4-1 -
CASSKERTGKFEQYF TGTGCCAGCAGCAAGGAAAGGACAGGGAAATTCGAGCAGTACTTC TRBD1 TRBJ2-7 TRBV7-2 -
CASSVLQGEGEKLFF TGTGCCAGCAGTGTGTTACAGGGGGAGGGAGAAAAACTGTTTTTT TRBD1 TRBJ1-4 TRBV28 -
CASSRDSNQPQHF TGTGCCAGTAGCAGGGATAGCAATCAGCCCCAGCATTTT - TRBJ1-5 TRBV19 -
CASGLGTARNQPQHF TGTGCCAGCGGGTTGGGGACAGCAAGGAATCAGCCCCAGCATTTT TRBD1 TRBJ1-5 TRBV28 -
CASSKQAGQGIHNEQFF TGTGCCAGCAGTAAACAGGCTGGACAGGGAATACACAATGAGCAGTTCTTC TRBD1 TRBJ2-1 TRBV27 -
CASSPHLQETQYF TGTGCCAGCTCACCTCATCTACAAGAGACCCAGTACTTC - TRBJ2-5 TRBV18 -
CASSLIRGDTEAFF TGTGCCAGCAGTTTAATCAGGGGGGATACTGAAGCTTTCTTT TRBD1 TRBJ1-1 TRBV28 -
CASSLGEGSTDTQYF TGTGCCAGCAGTTTGGGGGAGGGTAGCACAGATACGCAGTATTTT TRBD2 TRBJ2-3 TRBV6-2/TRBV6-3 -
CASRRTGGGQPQHF TGTGCCAGCAGACGGACAGGGGGCGGTCAGCCCCAGCATTTT TRBD1 TRBJ1-5 TRBV28 -